Below are 2 T cell receptor beta chains sequenced from a single sample in a study of blood T cell repertoires in COVID-19. Repertoires were generated with immunoSEQ multiplex PCR, while TCRdb's copy carries only in-frame clones and drops some. The sample lists under 95,000 clones, under 85% occurring once. Material: peripheral blood. The receptors come from a woman of 80 years or more with COVID-19, enrolled during active disease.

This sequence joins TRBV9 and TRBJ2-3; D is perhaps TRBD1 (5 bases). The V end was cut by 3 bases, the J end by 2 bases, with 13 bases between. CDR1 is SGDLS, CDR2 YYNGEE, per germline. The CDR3 is 15 residues long. The CDR3 DNA sequence: TGTGCCAGCAGCGGTGGGGCCTACTCCACAGATACGCAGTATTTT. Protein product: CASSGGAYSTDTQYF. Filled out from reference TRBV9 and TRBJ2-3, the complete variable domain reads DSGVTQTPKHLITATGQRVTLRCSPRSGDLSVYWYQQSLDQGLQFLIQYYNGEERAKGNILERFSAQQFPDLHSELNLSSLELGDSALYFCASSGGAYSTDTQYFGPGTRLTVL.

V and J are TRBV2 and TRBJ2-2; 8 bases map to TRBD2. The J segment lost 3 bases and the V segment lost 8 bases, leaving 8 bases of the junction unmatched. Per germline, CDR1 SNHLY and CDR2 FYNNEI. CDR3 length: 15 amino acids. CDR3 in amino acids: CASGRAGGDTGELFF. In DNA form, the CDR3 reads TGTGCCAGCGGTCGCGCGGGAGGTGACACCGGGGAGCTGTTTTTT.